These 24 T cell receptor beta chains originate from one sample sequenced in a study of radiation and T cells in renal cell carcinoma. The table came from immunoSEQ multiplex PCR; TCRdb's copy has only in-frame clones and leaves some out. The repertoire holds 70,000 to 95,000 clones, roughly four fifths seen once, with less than 7% in the top ten. Described time point: baseline pretreatment blood. The treatment denotes: 15 Gy SBRT to primary tumor, nephrectomy 4 weeks later. Sequenced here: blood, sampled from a patient whose treatment included radiotherapy and nephrectomy. These TCRs come from a man in his sixties with renal cell carcinoma.

This clone was picked up many times. This chain joins TRBV6-4 and TRBJ2-6; D remains unclear. The CDR3 extends over 14 amino acids. CDR1 and CDR2 (germline): MRHNA, SNTAGT. V lost 3 bases to trimming and J lost 1 base, with 4 bases between them. The DNA of the CDR3 is TGTGCCAGCAGTGAGGGTTCTGGGGCCAACGTCCTGACTTTC. Translating gives CASSEGSGANVLTF.

V and J are TRBV10-3 and TRBJ2-1; TRBD2 aligns across 13 bases. The V and J ends lost 1 base and 10 bases, in that order; junction bases with no gene match: 10. Looked up from germline, CDR1 is ENHRY and CDR2 is SYGVKD. The CDR3 loop spans 17 amino acids. The CDR3 region is CAISEFGPKLAGGEQFF. CDR3 nucleotides: TGTGCCATCAGTGAGTTCGGCCCTAAACTAGCGGGGGGGGAGCAGTTCTTC.

V is TRBV27 and J is TRBJ2-5; 7 nucleotides agree with TRBD2. Germline assignment: CDR1 MNHEY and CDR2 SMNVEV (reference sequence). J lost 4 bases, V lost 6 bases, and 14 bases had no gene match. The CDR3 is 16 residues long. CDR3 DNA: TGTGCCAGCAGACTTAAAACAGCGGGGAGGGGAGAGACCCAGTACTTC. It specifies CASRLKTAGRGETQYF.

The chain combines TRBV5-1 with TRBJ2-2; 11 bases map to TRBD2. The CDR3 length is 16 residues. Germline CDR1 SGHRS, CDR2 YFSETQ. With V trimmed by 4 bases and J by 7 bases, 9 bases remained unmatched. As DNA, the CDR3 is TGCGCCAGCAGCCGAACTAGCGGGAGTAGGAACGGGGAGCTGTTTTTT. Amino acid sequence: CASSRTSGSRNGELFF. The entire variable domain, with the rest obtained from reference TRBV5-1 and TRBJ2-2, is as follows: KAGVTQTPRYLIKTRGQQVTLSCSPISGHRSVSWYQQTPGQGLQFLFEYFSETQRNKGNFPGRFSGRQFSNSRSEMNVSTLELGDSALYLCASSRTSGSRNGELFFGEGSRLTVL.

CDR3 sequence: CASSLLSAAQPQHF. DNA for the CDR3: TGTGCCAGCAGTTTGTTGTCGGCGGCCCAGCCCCAGCATTTT. V usage is TRBV28 and J usage is TRBJ1-5; D gene uncertain. The CDR3 has 14 residues. CDR1 is MDHEN, CDR2 SYDVKM, per germline. V shed 3 bases and J shed 7 bases, with 13 bases lying between them.

The chain links TRBV28 to TRBJ1-2; tentatively, D is TRBD1 (5 bases). Trimming removed 10 bases at V and 1 base at J, with 16 bases between. Germline CDR1 and CDR2: MDHEN and SYDVKM. The CDR3 has 14 residues. CDR3 coding DNA: TGTGCCACAACGGGACCACGTTTTAACTATGGCTACACCTTC. It specifies CATTGPRFNYGYTF.

The chain couples TRBV19 to TRBJ2-1; D remains unclear. V was cut by 5 bases and J by 0 bases, with 14 bases left in between. Germline V gene data show CDR1 as LNHDA and CDR2 as SQIVND (reference sequence). This CDR3 is 16 amino acids long. CDR3 DNA sequence: TGTGCCAGTAGTGGAGACTGGCGGAGCTCCTACAATGAGCAGTTCTTC. It codes for CASSGDWRSSYNEQFF.

The V call is TRBV5-1, the J call TRBJ2-1; unclear D gene. Germline CDR1 SGHRS, CDR2 YFSETQ. The CDR3 has 16 amino acids. V dropped 4 bases and J dropped 7 bases, with 21 bases sitting between them. The CDR3 spells CASSPAAGRPRNEQFF. DNA of the CDR3: TGCGCCAGCAGCCCGGCGGCAGGCCGGCCAAGGAATGAGCAGTTCTTC.

V is TRBV19 and J is TRBJ1-5; D is unresolved. The V gene's germline CDR1 is LNHDA and CDR2 SQIVND (reference sequence). CDR3 size: 15 residues. The V and J ends lost 2 bases and 0 bases respectively, with 8 bases between them. CDR3 sequence: CASSITPSSNQPQHF. The CDR3 DNA reads as TGTGCCAGTAGTATAACGCCATCTAGCAATCAGCCCCAGCATTTT.

This chain connects TRBV14 to TRBJ2-1; the match to TRBD2 covers 8 bases. The junction had 5 bases not matched to a gene; V was cut back by 3 bases and J by 10 bases. Germline V gene lookup returns CDR1 SGHDN and CDR2 FVKESK. CDR3 length: 13 residues. CDR3: CASSQIREGEQFF. The CDR3 DNA is TGTGCCAGCAGCCAGATTCGGGAGGGGGAGCAGTTCTTC.

The gene calls are TRBV12-5 and TRBJ2-2; no firm D call. V shed 0 bases and J shed 4 bases, with 6 bases lying between them. CDR1 and CDR2 from the germline V gene are LGHNT and FRNRAP. This CDR3 region has 14 residues. CDR3 sequence: CASGLVHTTGELFF. CDR3 nucleotides: TGTGCTAGTGGTTTGGTACATACCACCGGGGAGCTGTTTTTT.

The chain is built from TRBV6-5 and TRBJ1-5; 7 nucleotides line up with TRBD1. The CDR3 sequence is 16 residues long. The germline gives CDR1 MNHEY, CDR2 SVGAGI. With 1 base clipped from V and 2 bases from J, the junction kept 5 bases outside the gene matches. Here the CDR3 DNA reads TGTGCCAGCAGTTACTTACAGGGGAGAGGCAATCAGCCCCAGCATTTT. This encodes CASSYLQGRGNQPQHF.

V is TRBV7-1 and J is TRBJ1-1; D uncertain. TRBV7-1 is flagged as an ORF with uncertain function. Trimming shortened V by 5 bases and J by 2 bases, and 6 bases separated the two germline ends. The CDR3 extends over 12 amino acids. CDR3 nucleotide sequence: TGTGCCAGCAGCGCTCGTAACACTGAAGCTTTCTTT. It codes for CASSARNTEAFF.

V gene TRBV19 combines with J gene TRBJ1-5, with D unresolved. Germline V gene data show CDR1 as LNHDA and CDR2 as SQIVND (reference sequence). The CDR3 has 14 amino acids. Trimming took 2 bases from V and 7 from J, leaving 12 bases between them. Here the CDR3 reads CASSIHDQSQPQHF. CDR3 nucleotides: TGTGCCAGTAGTATACACGACCAGTCACAGCCCCAGCATTTT.

This clone turned up a few times. The V and J genes are TRBV6-1 and TRBJ2-7, with 9 bases aligning to TRBD1. Germline V gene data show CDR1 as MNHNS and CDR2 as SASEGT. With 4 bases clipped from V and 4 bases from J, the junction kept 5 bases outside the gene matches. The CDR3 has 14 residues. This CDR3 is CASSVTTGGYEQYF. CDR3 in DNA: TGTGCCAGCAGTGTCACGACAGGGGGTTACGAGCAGTACTTC.

About this clone itself: This sample includes further DNA sequences coding for the same CDR3. The chain joins TRBV5-1 to TRBJ1-3; maybe TRBD1 (5 bases). Germline values: CDR1 SGHRS, CDR2 YFSETQ. V was pared by 2 bases and J by 1 base, with 7 bases between. CDR3 size: 14 residues. The CDR3 loop is CASSLGVSGNTIYF. The DNA of the CDR3 is TGCGCCAGCAGCTTAGGGGTTTCTGGAAACACCATATATTTT.

This clone was observed a few times. V gene TRBV14 combines with J gene TRBJ2-6; a possible D gene is TRBD1 (6 bases). Per germline, CDR1 SGHDN and CDR2 FVKESK. The CDR3 runs 18 residues. Trimming took 4 bases from V and 0 from J, leaving 16 bases between them. The CDR3 sequence is CASSRWTAELSGANVLTF. The CDR3 nucleotides are TGTGCCAGCAGCCGCTGGACAGCAGAACTCTCTGGGGCCAACGTCCTGACTTTC.

The rearrangement uses TRBV5-1 and TRBJ2-3; 8 bases fit TRBD2. CDR1 is SGHRS, CDR2 YFSETQ, per germline. The CDR3 contains 15 residues. V shed 5 bases and J 4 bases; nucleotides not matched to a gene: 9. The CDR3 loop is CASSISGIGPDTQYF. In DNA form, the CDR3 reads TGCGCCAGCAGTATTAGCGGGATCGGGCCAGATACGCAGTATTTT.

The rearrangement joins TRBV10-2 to TRBJ2-7, with a weak D call TRBD2 (5 bases). V was shortened by 2 bases and J by 0 bases, with 11 bases between the two germline ends. The CDR3 covers 15 residues. Germline CDR1 WSHSY, CDR2 SAAADI. CDR3 sequence reads: CASSEPGVVSYEQYF. The DNA of the CDR3 is TGCGCCAGCAGTGAGCCCGGGGTAGTCTCCTACGAGCAGTACTTC.

CDR3 bases: TGTGCCAGCAGCGTAGAGATACAGGGAGGCTATGGCTACACCTTC. It translates to CASSVEIQGGYGYTF. The chain employs TRBV9 and TRBJ1-2, with a weak D call TRBD1 (6 bases). CDR3 length: 15 residues. CDR1 and CDR2 from the germline V gene are SGDLS and YYNGEE. V was trimmed by 0 bases and J by 4 bases, leaving 13 bases between them.

The chain uses TRBV6-1 and TRBJ1-2; 7 bases are shared with TRBD1. Germline values: CDR1 MNHNS, CDR2 SASEGT. CDR3 length: 13 residues. The trim removed 5 bases at V and 4 bases at J, leaving 4 bases unmatched. This CDR3 is CASSSDRVYGYTF. CDR3 coding DNA: TGTGCCAGCAGTAGTGACAGGGTCTATGGCTACACCTTC.

This clone was seen more than once but under ten times. This sequence joins TRBV19 and TRBJ1-1; D is unresolved. Looked up from germline, CDR1 is LNHDA and CDR2 is SQIVND (reference sequence). CDR3 length equals 12 residues. V dropped 4 bases and J dropped 11 bases, with 14 bases sitting between them. The DNA for the CDR3 is TGTGCCAGTAGTAGGCCTTTGGGTGGCGCTTTCTTT. It encodes CASSRPLGGAFF.

The V and J genes are TRBV30 and TRBJ2-7; D may be TRBD1 (5 bases). V lost 5 bases to trimming and J lost 4 bases, with 9 bases between them. CDR1 is GTSNPN, CDR2 SVGIG, per germline (reference sequence). This CDR3 comprises 11 residues. CDR3 protein: CAWAQGYEQYF. Here the CDR3 DNA reads TGTGCCTGGGCCCAGGGTTACGAGCAGTACTTC.

This chain links TRBV6-5 with TRBJ2-7, with D perhaps matching TRBD1 or TRBD2 (5 bases each). Trimming took 5 bases from V and 5 from J, leaving 10 bases between them. Germline loops: CDR1 MNHEY, CDR2 SVGAGI. The CDR3 has 12 amino acids. The CDR3 DNA follows: TGTGCCAGCAGTAGGGGAGTGGACGAGCAGTACTTC. Its protein is CASSRGVDEQYF.